The text below deals with one T cell receptor beta chain. The sample originates from a study of graft-versus-host responses after intestinal transplantation. The wider study: Induction using anti-thymocyte globulin, followed by tacrolimus and steroids for approximately three years, was given to all recipients.

Sequenced by immunoSEQ multiplex PCR; TCRdb stores in-frame clones only, minus some. Of 98,000 or so clones listed, roughly 86% are singletons. The CDR3 length is 17 residues. The trim removed 0 bases at V and 1 base at J, leaving 7 bases unmatched. CDR1 SGHKS and CDR2 YYEKEE come from the germline V gene (reference sequence). The sample in question was PBMCs, obtained 255 days after intestinal transplant. The V gene is TRBV5-5, the J gene TRBJ2-5; 9 bases match TRBD2. This sequence originates from a human patient who received an intestinal transplant, so some T cells may come from the graft donor. CDR3 DNA sequence: TGTGCCAGCAGCTTGGAGTTCGCTAGCGGGGCCCAAGAGACCCAGTACTTC. Translated, it gives CASSLEFASGAQETQYF. Full variable domain (rest looked up from reference TRBV5-5 and TRBJ2-5): DAGVTQSPTHLIKTRGQQVTLRCSPISGHKSVSWYQQVLGQGPQFIFQYYEKEERGRGNFPDRFSARQFPNYSSELNVNALLLGDSALYLCASSLEFASGAQETQYFGPGTRLLVL.